The clone carrying this T cell receptor (beta chain) showed up many times. Its antigen is not known. The ends were cut back, 4 bases at V and 0 bases at J, with 10 bases in the middle. Per the germline V gene, CDR1 is MNHNS and CDR2 is SASEGT. This CDR3 comprises 15 residues. This entry comes from a study of breast tumors, draining lymph nodes, adjacent tissues. Regarding the study as a whole: Tumor and nontumor repertoires were significantly more similar in luminal-like than in basal-like breast cancer. Data only fit, rather than demonstrated, lymph node origin of most tumor T cells.

MiXCR, run by TCRdb on the multiplex PCR reads, gives a single entry per CDR3 protein. The data contain 180,000 or so distinct CDR3 sequences, roughly 31% of them singletons. Axillary draining lymph nodes of breast cancer patients supplied the node samples. V and J are TRBV6-1 and TRBJ1-5, with unresolved D. The origin of this receptor is a female donor with breast cancer. Some clones in this sample may be carry-over from other donors' samples. What was sequenced was axillary lymph node tissue. The CDR3 reads CASSGPNYSNQPQHF. The CDR3 coding sequence is TGTGCCAGCAGTGGGCCGAACTATAGCAATCAGCCCCAGCATTTT.